The rows below give T cell receptor beta chains drawn from one sample of a study of T-cell memory formation after mild COVID-19. MiXCR, applied by TCRdb to the 5' RACE reads, yields one record per CDR3 protein. The sample comprises under 450,000 distinct CDR3 sequences, around an eighth of which are singletons, and about 22% rests with the top ten. The specimen sequenced was PBMCs or a T cell subset sorted from them (not recorded which). The receptor set was obtained from a man aged 18 to 29 who had mild COVID-19 (a few samples of this study predate the infection). Cell type and time point are not known. Each CDR3 is given with its conserved first and last residue. A D gene is named only where the DNA matches it firmly. Clone size appears in some rows only: once, few, many, or a class for an expanded clone.

clone_size j_call d_call v_call cdr3_aa cdr3_nt
few TRBJ2-2 - TRBV15 CATSRASAGELFF TGTGCCACCAGCAGAGCCAGTGCCGGGGAGCTGTTTTTT
- TRBJ1-2 TRBD1 TRBV10-3 CATLLEQGPFVYGYTF TGTGCCACCCTCCTGGAACAGGGGCCTTTCGTCTATGGCTACACCTTC
many TRBJ2-2 - TRBV7-9 CASSLASLNTGELFF TGTGCCAGCAGCTTAGCCTCCCTGAACACCGGGGAGCTGTTTTTT
- TRBJ2-1 - TRBV7-6 CASSRSARGFTNEQFF TGTGCCAGCAGCCGCTCCGCGCGCGGGTTTACCAATGAGCAGTTCTTC
- TRBJ1-6 TRBD1 TRBV4-1 CASSFRSGGFDSPLHF TGCGCCAGCAGCTTTAGGTCAGGGGGTTTCGATTCACCCCTCCACTTT
few TRBJ2-5 TRBD2 TRBV27 CASTSHREGETQYF TGTGCCAGCACCTCCCACCGGGAGGGAGAGACCCAGTACTTC
- TRBJ2-1 - TRBV15 CATSSVYYNEQFF TGTGCCACCAGCTCGGTTTATTACAATGAGCAGTTCTTC
few TRBJ2-3 - TRBV12-3/TRBV12-4 CASSLGAGVTDTQYF TGTGCCAGCAGTTTAGGAGCGGGCGTCACAGATACGCAGTATTTT
few TRBJ2-6 - TRBV20-1 CSALANSGANVLTF TGCAGTGCTCTGGCGAACTCTGGGGCCAACGTCCTGACTTTC
- TRBJ2-1 - TRBV7-2 CASSLQAGIYNEQFF TGTGCCAGCAGCCTACAGGCGGGAATCTACAATGAGCAGTTCTTC
many TRBJ2-3 - TRBV29-1 CSAGQGTITDTQYF TGCAGCGCCGGCCAGGGTACTATCACAGATACGCAGTATTTT
many TRBJ1-4 TRBD1 TRBV7-9 CASSFLTGGREKLFF TGTGCCAGCAGCTTCTTGACAGGGGGCCGGGAAAAACTGTTTTTT
few TRBJ2-3 - TRBV12-3/TRBV12-4 CASSLMELRTDTQYF TGTGCCAGCAGTTTGATGGAGCTGCGCACAGATACGCAGTATTTT